This T cell receptor beta chain was identified during a study of T cells in Graves' hyperthyroidism and ophthalmopathy. RNA transcripts served as the template for amplifying TCR beta CDR3 regions. Primed by the HTBI set, a first-round RT-PCR was run on the TCR CDR3. TCRdb passed the multiplex PCR reads through MiXCR, listing each CDR3 protein once. The sample gives 300,000 to 400,000 distinct CDR3 sequences, about 18% of which show up once; 35% to 45% is in the top ten. This clonotype was recorded at least ten times. After removal of 5 bases from V and 6 bases from J, the junction contained 8 bases not matched to a gene. From germline, CDR1 is SEHNR and CDR2 FQNEAQ (reference sequence). CDR3 length: 16 residues.

Sequencing was carried out using blood. This TCR was sampled from a young man with Graves' ophthalmopathy. J is TRBJ2-3 and V is TRBV7-9; 13 positions agree with TRBD2. The DNA of the CDR3 is TGTGCCAGCAGCATACCGGGACTAGCGGGGTCCGATACGCAGTATTTT. As protein: CASSIPGLAGSDTQYF.